Below are 12 T cell receptor beta chains sequenced from a single sample in a study of blood T cell repertoires in COVID-19 (dated by TCRdb to 2018 to 2020). Library creation used the immunoSEQ multiplex PCR assay. Sourced from immuneACCESS, this table was stored by TCRdb with only in-frame sequences that have V and J called. A share of the clones is absent; for the studies checked, an unresolved V gene accounts for under half, and the remainder has no known explanation. The sample table shows about 300,000 clones, and around 92% are seen once. 1.5% to 2% of the sample belongs to the ten largest clones. The sequenced sample was peripheral blood. These receptors were collected from a woman aged 30 to 39 with COVID-19, enrolled during active disease.

The V call is TRBV7-9, the J call TRBJ2-3; perhaps TRBD1 as D (5 bases). V was cut by 5 bases and J by 3 bases, with 15 bases left in between. The CDR3 covers 15 residues. Germline-derived CDR1 and CDR2 are SEHNR and FQNEAQ (reference sequence). The CDR3 spells CASSASRQTTDTQYF. As DNA, the CDR3 is TGTGCCAGCAGCGCCTCCAGACAGACTACAGATACGCAGTATTTT.

V is TRBV7-8 and J is TRBJ1-3, with D unresolved. Germline lookup yields CDR1 SGHVS and CDR2 FQNEAQ. The CDR3 totals 18 residues. V was trimmed by 3 bases and J by 2 bases, leaving 20 bases between them. The CDR3 bases are TGTGCCAGCAGCTTGATCAGATCCGGACTACCCCCTGGAAACACCATATATTTT. This sequence encodes CASSLIRSGLPPGNTIYF.

The V call is TRBV7-2, the J call TRBJ2-1, with D perhaps TRBD1 (6 bases). The V end lost 4 bases, the J end lost 12 bases, and 16 bases lay between the germline ends. The germline gives CDR1 SGHTA, CDR2 FQGNSA. The CDR3 length is 13 residues. CDR3 sequence (DNA): TGTGCCAGCAGCTCACCCACACAGGGATGGCAGTTCTTC. Protein: CASSSPTQGWQFF.

The J gene is TRBJ1-1, the V gene TRBV19; D unclear. V lost 1 base, J lost 7 bases, and 7 bases lay in between. CDR3 length: 12 residues. The germline V gene encodes CDR1 LNHDA and CDR2 SQIVND (reference sequence). The CDR3 DNA sequence: TGTGCCAGTAGTATAGGTCCATTTGAAGCTTTCTTT. As protein: CASSIGPFEAFF.

The chain links TRBV29-1 to TRBJ2-5; 7 bases agree with TRBD2. With V trimmed by 7 bases and J by 1 base, 6 bases remained unmatched. Germline CDR1 reads SQVTM; CDR2 reads ANQGSEA. The CDR3 is made up of 13 amino acids. DNA of the CDR3: TGCAGCGGAGTGGGGGGGACCCAAGAGACCCAGTACTTC. This translates into CSGVGGTQETQYF.

The chain recombines TRBV5-1 with TRBJ2-3; 9 bases are a match to TRBD2. CDR3 size: 19 residues. With 4 bases clipped from V and 2 bases from J, the junction kept 17 bases outside the gene matches. The germline gives CDR1 SGHRS, CDR2 YFSETQ. CDR3 sequence: CASSETSRGLAQTTDTQYF. CDR3 sequence (DNA): TGCGCCAGCAGCGAGACTAGTAGAGGACTAGCGCAGACCACAGATACGCAGTATTTT.

This clone has only one observation. V is TRBV7-8 and J is TRBJ1-6; weak D call: TRBD1 (6 bases). In germline, CDR1 is SGHVS, CDR2 FQNEAQ. The CDR3 contains 15 residues. Trimming took 4 bases from V and 10 from J, leaving 17 bases between them. CDR3 in DNA: TGTGCCAGCAGCTCCTACAGGGCTTTAGGATCACCCCTCCACTTT. It is translated as CASSSYRALGSPLHF.

The rearrangement uses TRBV5-5 and TRBJ2-7, with 7 bases identical to TRBD1. There are 15 residues in the CDR3. The V gene end was trimmed by 4 bases and the J gene end by 2 bases; junction bases not matched to a gene: 9. CDR1 is SGHKS, CDR2 YYEKEE, per germline (reference sequence). The CDR3 loop reads CASSNNPTGPYEQYV. The CDR3 DNA sequence: TGTGCCAGCAGCAACAACCCGACAGGGCCCTACGAGCAGTACGTC.

This chain connects TRBV5-5 to TRBJ2-7; TRBD1 matches 8 bases. The CDR3 has 15 amino acids. Losses at the gene ends were 0 bases for V and 5 bases for J; bases not matched to a gene: 7. Germline CDR1 is SGHKS and CDR2 is YYEKEE (reference sequence). CDR3 nucleotide sequence: TGTGCCAGCAGCTTGGCCCCCGGGACAGGAGACGAGCAGTACGTC. Encoded protein: CASSLAPGTGDEQYV.

V and J are TRBV7-6 and TRBJ2-5; D is perhaps TRBD1 (6 bases). Germline V gene data show CDR1 as SGHVS and CDR2 as FNYEAQ. CDR3 length: 16 amino acids. Trimming removed 0 bases from V and 5 bases from J, with 16 bases in between. CDR3 DNA: TGTGCCAGCAGCTTAGCGCTCAGGGGCGCTTTGGAGACCCAGTACTTC. It translates to CASSLALRGALETQYF.

The chain combines TRBV29-1 with TRBJ2-3; 10 nucleotides line up with TRBD2. CDR3 size: 13 residues. The germline gives CDR1 SQVTM, CDR2 ANQGSEA. With V trimmed by 5 bases and J by 3 bases, 2 bases remained unmatched. CDR3 region: CSVIAGGTDTQYF. CDR3 coding DNA: TGCAGCGTTATAGCGGGGGGAACAGATACGCAGTATTTT.

This clone was seen only once. The chain links TRBV7-9 to TRBJ2-3, with 8 bases matching TRBD2. This CDR3 comprises 13 residues. With 5 bases clipped from V and 9 bases from J, the junction kept 7 bases outside the gene matches. The germline gives CDR1 SEHNR, CDR2 FQNEAQ (reference sequence). The CDR3 region has the DNA TGTGCCAGCAGCATGACTAGCGTTGTCACGCAGTATTTT. Its protein is CASSMTSVVTQYF.